This entry lists 17 T cell receptor beta chains sequenced from one sample in a study of T-cell reconstitution after alpha-beta-depleted transplantation in children. Preparation of the TCRbeta library involved a method that used unique molecular identifiers. In TCRdb, the PCR reads were re-called with MiXCR into one record per CDR3 protein. The sample contains under 750,000 distinct CDR3 sequences, 23% of which appear only once. The sequencing used PBMCs, mostly from graft donor cells, collected 360 days after TCRalphabeta/CD19-depleted stem cell transplant. The receptor set was obtained from a boy under two years old who had a stem cell transplant for acute myeloid leukemia, so the T cells may come from the graft donor.

The CDR3 DNA is TGCAGTGCTAGTAGGGGCCAAAGCTCCTATAATTCACCCCTCCACTTT. Amino acids: CSASRGQSSYNSPLHF. V is TRBV20-1 and J is TRBJ1-6; D is possibly TRBD1 (5 bases). The germline gives CDR1 DFQATT, CDR2 SNEGSKA (reference sequence). The CDR3 covers 16 residues. Trimming removed 3 bases from V and 0 bases from J, with 12 bases in between.

The rearrangement uses TRBV21-1 and TRBJ2-7; TRBD1 is taken as the D call from the table, unchecked against the DNA. TRBV21-1 constitutes a pseudogene. This CDR3 spans 15 amino acids. The CDR3 here is CASSNAGGGGYEQYV. The CDR3 DNA follows: TGTGCCAGCAGCAATGCGGGTGGCGGGGGTTACGAGCAGTACGTC.

The table lists this clonotype with many counts. This rearrangement joins TRBV28 to TRBJ2-3, with TRBD2 as a possible D gene (6 bases). The V end lost 6 bases, the J end lost 4 bases, and 11 bases lay between the germline ends. CDR1 is MDHEN and CDR2 is SYDVKM in the germline V gene. CDR3 length: 13 residues. The CDR3 sequence: CASRGSGADTQYF. The CDR3 coding sequence is TGTGCCAGCAGAGGGTCGGGGGCAGATACGCAGTATTTT.

The table lists this clonotype with a few counts. The chain uses TRBV7-9 and TRBJ2-5, with TRBD2 as a possible D gene (6 bases). This CDR3 has 15 amino acids. V gave up 4 bases and J gave up 4 bases, with 16 bases separating them. Germline V lookup: CDR1 SEHNR, CDR2 FQNEAQ (reference sequence). In DNA, the CDR3 is TGTGCCAGCAGCTCCGACCAGGACTACCCAGAGACCCAGTACTTC. Its protein is CASSSDQDYPETQYF. Together with reference TRBV7-9 and TRBJ2-5, the CDR3 gives the full variable domain: DTGVSQNPRHKITKRGQNVTFRCDPISEHNRLYWYRQTLGQGPEFLTYFQNEAQLEKSRLLSDRFSAERPKGSFSTLEIQRTEQGDSAMYLCASSSDQDYPETQYFGPGTRLLVL.

Only a few counts were recorded for this clonotype. The chain uses TRBV4-3 and TRBJ2-5; D possibly corresponds to TRBD2 (5 bases). Germline CDR1 reads LGHNA; CDR2 reads YSLEER. The CDR3 extends over 15 amino acids. Deletions cut 0 bases from V and 2 bases from J, with 10 bases between. The CDR3 loop reads CASSQDYGLQETQYF. The DNA for the CDR3 is TGCGCCAGCAGCCAAGATTACGGACTTCAAGAGACCCAGTACTTC.

The chain is built from TRBV3-1 and TRBJ1-6, with D perhaps matching TRBD1 (6 bases). The CDR3 covers 15 residues. CDR1 and CDR2 (germline): LGHDT, YNNKEL (reference sequence). Trimming shortened V by 0 bases and J by 7 bases, and 10 bases separated the two germline ends. The CDR3 loop reads CASSQERTANSPLHF. CDR3 nucleotides: TGTGCCAGCAGCCAAGAGAGGACAGCCAATTCACCCCTCCACTTT.

V is TRBV12-3 or TRBV12-4 and J is TRBJ1-1; 8 bases match TRBD1. This CDR3 spans 14 amino acids. The V and J ends lost 7 bases and 0 bases, in that order; junction bases with no gene match: 4. CDR3 protein: CASTAGGMNTEAFF. In DNA, the CDR3 is TGTGCCAGCACGGCAGGGGGCATGAACACTGAAGCTTTCTTT.

The J gene is TRBJ2-2, the V gene TRBV20-1; D is possibly TRBD2 (6 bases). CDR1 DFQATT and CDR2 SNEGSKA come from the germline V gene (reference sequence). The V end was cut by 3 bases, the J end by 6 bases, with 20 bases between. This CDR3 comprises 16 residues. The CDR3 DNA sequence: TGCAGTGCTAGTGTTCGTCCGGACTATTATTCCGGGGAGCTGTTTTTT. This translates into CSASVRPDYYSGELFF.

This clonotype was counted many times. The chain links TRBV7-6 to TRBJ2-6; no reliable D call. Germline assignment: CDR1 SGHVS and CDR2 FNYEAQ. The CDR3 has 16 amino acids. Trimming left V 5 bases short and J 0 bases short, with 11 bases between. CDR3 sequence reads: CASSAGPISGANVLTF. The CDR3 nucleotides read TGTGCCAGCAGCGCCGGACCGATCTCTGGGGCCAACGTCCTGACTTTC.

The V and J genes are TRBV6-5 and TRBJ2-7; D is perhaps TRBD2 (5 bases). The germline V and J ends were trimmed by 4 bases and 5 bases, with 12 bases remaining between them. Germline V gives CDR1 MNHEY, CDR2 SVGAGI. This CDR3 spans 13 amino acids. CDR3 nucleotide sequence: TGTGCCAGCAGTTGGATGGGAGCGGACGAGCAGTACTTC. Amino acids: CASSWMGADEQYF.

At least ten counts were recorded for this clonotype. The CDR3 region is CARTASYEQYV. In nucleotides, the CDR3 is TGTGCCAGGACAGCTTCCTACGAGCAGTACGTC. This rearrangement joins TRBV27 to TRBJ2-7, with TRBD1 as a possible D gene (5 bases). CDR3 size: 11 residues. CDR1 and CDR2 from the germline V gene are MNHEY and SMNVEV (reference sequence). Between the trimmed V and J ends, which lost 9 bases and 1 base, there was a span of 7 bases.

This sequence joins TRBV6-1 and TRBJ1-1; D is undetermined. CDR1 MNHNS and CDR2 SASEGT come from the germline V gene. The CDR3 has 14 residues. The germline V and J ends were trimmed by 3 bases and 1 base, with 9 bases remaining between them. CDR3 bases: TGTGCCAGCAGTGAGGACCGATGGAACACTGAAGCTTTCTTT. Encoded protein: CASSEDRWNTEAFF.

This clonotype came up once. V and J are TRBV28 and TRBJ2-1; no definite D call. CDR3 length: 15 residues. V was clipped by 6 bases and J by 1 base, with 13 bases between them. Germline assignment: CDR1 MDHEN and CDR2 SYDVKM. CDR3 in amino acids: CASRLSGYSYNEQFF. The CDR3 DNA sequence: TGTGCCAGCAGGCTATCAGGTTATTCCTACAATGAGCAGTTCTTC.

A few counts support this clonotype. The genes are TRBV20-1 and TRBJ1-1, with TRBD1 identical over 9 bases. The germline gives CDR1 DFQATT, CDR2 SNEGSKA (reference sequence). The CDR3 sequence is 15 residues long. V dropped 0 bases and J dropped 4; count of bases not matched to a gene: 6. The CDR3 region is CSARDREDRGTEAFF. In nucleotides, the CDR3 is TGCAGTGCTAGAGATCGAGAGGACAGGGGCACTGAAGCTTTCTTT.

This clonotype was detected only once. This chain links TRBV5-8 with TRBJ2-1; D unresolved. This CDR3 region has 14 residues. Germline V gives CDR1 SGHTS, CDR2 YDEGEE. The V gene lost 4 bases and the J gene lost 0 bases, with 8 bases spanning the gap. This CDR3 is CASSTQISYNEQFF. CDR3 nucleotides: TGTGCCAGCAGCACGCAGATCTCCTACAATGAGCAGTTCTTC.

This clonotype was counted ten times or more. This chain joins TRBV7-2 and TRBJ1-5; D gene uncertain. With 7 bases removed from V and 4 bases from J, the gap between germline ends came to 17 bases. Per germline, CDR1 SGHTA and CDR2 FQGNSA. CDR3 length equals 15 residues. CDR3 sequence: CASTLSAGTNQPQHF. DNA of the CDR3: TGTGCCAGCACCCTTAGTGCAGGAACTAATCAGCCCCAGCATTTT. The whole variable domain, remainder taken from reference TRBV7-2 and TRBJ1-5, is GAGVSQSPSNKVTEKGKDVELRCDPISGHTALYWYRQSLGQGLEFLIYFQGNSAPDKSGLPSDRFSAERTGGSVSTLTIQRTQQEDSAVYLCASTLSAGTNQPQHFGDGTRLSIL.

In this sample, this clonotype turned up a few times. The chain has TRBV7-2 and TRBJ2-3, with a tentative D call TRBD2 (5 bases). The CDR3 is made up of 17 amino acids. The germline CDR1 and CDR2 sequences are SGHTA and FQGNSA. V was shortened by 2 bases and J by 6 bases, with 21 bases between the two germline ends. The CDR3 reads CASSLRETAPTRDTQYF. CDR3 bases: TGTGCCAGCAGCTTAAGGGAGACCGCACCAACGCGGGATACGCAGTATTTT.